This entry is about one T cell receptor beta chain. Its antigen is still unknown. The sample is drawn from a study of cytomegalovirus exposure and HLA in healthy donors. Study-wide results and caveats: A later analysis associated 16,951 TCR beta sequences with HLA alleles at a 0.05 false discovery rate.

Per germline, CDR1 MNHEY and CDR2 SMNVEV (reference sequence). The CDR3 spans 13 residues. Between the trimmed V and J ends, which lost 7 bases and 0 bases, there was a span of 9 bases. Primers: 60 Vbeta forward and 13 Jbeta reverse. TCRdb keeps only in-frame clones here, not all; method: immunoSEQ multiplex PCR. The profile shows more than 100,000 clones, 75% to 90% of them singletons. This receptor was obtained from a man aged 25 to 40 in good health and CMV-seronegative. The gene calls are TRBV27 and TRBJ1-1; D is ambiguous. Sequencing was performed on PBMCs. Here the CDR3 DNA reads TGTGCCAGCAAAACGCGGGTGAACACTGAAGCTTTCTTT. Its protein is CASKTRVNTEAFF.